Sequencing of this T cell receptor (beta chain) was carried out in a study of T cell responses to AZD1222 COVID-19 vaccine. The overall study: Whether given at about 4 or about 12 weeks, second doses were pooled.

Losses at the gene ends were 1 base for V and 3 bases for J; bases not matched to a gene: 2. The CDR3 consists of 15 residues. Germline V gene data show CDR1 as LGHDT and CDR2 as YNNKEL (reference sequence). Assay used: immunoSEQ multiplex PCR; TCRdb lists only in-frame clones, some missing. This sample carries 150,000 or so clones, 92% of them seen once, and the ten largest clones take about 1.9%. The V gene is TRBV3-1 (or the pseudogene TRBV3-2), the J gene TRBJ2-5; 10 bases line up with TRBD1. This TCR was recovered from an adult in good health. The starting material was peripheral blood, obtained on day 0 of AZD1222 vaccination. The CDR3 coding sequence is TGTGCCAGCAGCCAAGTGGGGACAGGGGAAGAGACCCAGTACTTC. This codes for CASSQVGTGEETQYF.